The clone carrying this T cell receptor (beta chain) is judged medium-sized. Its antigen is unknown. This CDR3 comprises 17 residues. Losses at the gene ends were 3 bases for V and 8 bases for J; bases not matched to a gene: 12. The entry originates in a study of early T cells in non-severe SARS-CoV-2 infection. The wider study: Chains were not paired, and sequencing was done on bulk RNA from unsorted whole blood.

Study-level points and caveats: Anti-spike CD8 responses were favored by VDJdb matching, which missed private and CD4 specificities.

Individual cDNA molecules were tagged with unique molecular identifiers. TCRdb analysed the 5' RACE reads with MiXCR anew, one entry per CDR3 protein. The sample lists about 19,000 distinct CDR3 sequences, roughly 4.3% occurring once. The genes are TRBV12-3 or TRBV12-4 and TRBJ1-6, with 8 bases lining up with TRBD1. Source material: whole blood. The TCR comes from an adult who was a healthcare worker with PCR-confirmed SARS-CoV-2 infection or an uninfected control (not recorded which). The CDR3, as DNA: TGTGCCAGCAGTTTCCTCCCGATCGGGACAGGATATTCACCCCTCCACTTT. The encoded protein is CASSFLPIGTGYSPLHF.